This passage covers 28 T cell receptor beta chains from one sample sequenced in a study of B cell selection in AIRE deficiency. Some clones are missing from TCRdb's copy, which holds only in-frame ones; the method was immunoSEQ multiplex PCR. The sample has tens of thousands of clones; less than 98% are singletons. Sorting defined conventional CD4 T cells as CD4+CD127+. The sample was conventional CD4+ T cells sorted from PBMCs. The source is a human donor with AIRE deficiency.

This chain joins TRBV11-3 and TRBJ2-7; no clear D gene. This CDR3 region has 12 residues. V dropped 3 bases and J dropped 3 bases, with 6 bases sitting between them. Germline V gene sequence: CDR1 SGHNT, CDR2 YENEEA. This CDR3 is CASSFSGYEQYF. CDR3 DNA: TGTGCCAGCAGCTTTTCCGGCTACGAGCAGTACTTC.

This clone was recorded once. The chain couples TRBV2 to TRBJ2-1; TRBD2 matches 9 bases. The CDR3 runs 16 residues. The ends lost 5 bases at V and 4 bases at J; junction bases unmatched: 9. CDR1 is SNHLY, CDR2 FYNNEI, per germline. The CDR3 nucleotides are TGTGCCAGCAGTTTAAGCGGGGGGCGGTATTACAATGAGCAGTTCTTC. This encodes CASSLSGGRYYNEQFF.

The CDR3 nucleotides are TGTGCCAGTAGTATTACTATCATGGGGGAGCTGTTTTTT. This translates into CASSITIMGELFF. The rearrangement links TRBV19 to TRBJ2-2; D unclear. The ends were cut back, 3 bases at V and 8 bases at J, with 10 bases in the middle. Germline lookup yields CDR1 LNHDA and CDR2 SQIVND (reference sequence). This CDR3 has 13 amino acids.

V gene TRBV5-4 combines with J gene TRBJ2-5; no reliable D call. This CDR3 has 14 amino acids. Trimming cost V 0 bases and J 1 base, with 7 bases left between them. Germline CDR1 SGHNT, CDR2 YYREEE (reference sequence). CDR3 in amino acids: CASSLDRSQETQYF. The CDR3 nucleotides read TGTGCCAGCAGCTTGGATCGTTCCCAAGAGACCCAGTACTTC.

The gene calls are TRBV7-3 and TRBJ2-5; D uncertain. Deletions cut 3 bases from V and 4 bases from J, with 9 bases between. The germline V gene has CDR1 SGHTA and CDR2 FQGTGA. The CDR3 has 13 residues. CDR3 nucleotides: TGTGCCAGCAGCTTGTCCAACACAGAGACCCAGTACTTC. It specifies CASSLSNTETQYF.

The V and J genes are TRBV9 and TRBJ2-3, with 13 bases identical to TRBD2. Germline trimming cut 3 bases from V and 9 bases from J; bases unmatched to any gene: 4. This CDR3 region has 14 residues. Germline CDR1 SGDLS, CDR2 YYNGEE. The CDR3 spells CASSAGTSGETQYF. The CDR3 bases are TGTGCCAGCAGCGCTGGGACTAGCGGGGAGACGCAGTATTTT.

The chain couples TRBV11-3 to TRBJ2-1; D call uncertain. V lost 0 bases to trimming and J lost 10 bases, with 13 bases between them. The CDR3 is made up of 14 amino acids. The germline gives CDR1 SGHNT, CDR2 YENEEA. CDR3 in amino acids: CASSLDGSGSEQFF. CDR3 nucleotides: TGTGCCAGCAGCTTAGATGGATCCGGTAGCGAGCAGTTCTTC.

The rearrangement joins TRBV18 to TRBJ1-4; D unclear. With 3 bases removed from V and 5 bases from J, the gap between germline ends came to 10 bases. CDR3 length equals 14 residues. Germline V gene lookup returns CDR1 KGHSH and CDR2 LQKENI. Here the CDR3 reads CASSPYGVNEKLFF. The CDR3 nucleotides are TGTGCCAGCTCACCGTACGGGGTCAATGAAAAACTGTTTTTT.

This clone is a singleton in its sample. The chain is built from TRBV5-1 and TRBJ2-5; TRBD2 might be the D (5 bases). The germline CDR1 and CDR2 sequences are SGHRS and YFSETQ. CDR3 length: 14 amino acids. With 4 bases removed from V and 5 bases from J, the gap between germline ends came to 15 bases. DNA for the CDR3: TGCGCCAGCAGCAAGGTGCCTGGGGAGGAGACCCAGTACTTC. Its translation is CASSKVPGEETQYF.

The chain is built from TRBV4-3 and TRBJ1-4; a weak D match, TRBD1 (6 bases). Per the germline V gene, CDR1 is LGHNA and CDR2 is YSLEER. The CDR3 spans 18 residues. The V end was cut by 1 base, the J end by 4 bases, with 19 bases between. This CDR3 reads CASSQGTGTKIVNEKLFF. In DNA form, the CDR3 reads TGCGCCAGCAGCCAAGGCACCGGGACAAAGATAGTTAATGAAAAACTGTTTTTT.

The CDR3 reads CASSQHTSGRAAEQYF. The CDR3 DNA reads as TGCGCCAGCAGCCAGCATACTAGCGGGAGAGCCGCCGAGCAGTACTTC. J is TRBJ2-7 and V is TRBV4-1; TRBD2 aligns across 11 bases. The V segment lost 3 bases and the J segment 6 bases; nucleotides outside the gene matches: 10. This CDR3 has 16 amino acids. Germline CDR1 reads MGHRA; CDR2 reads YSYEKL.

Only one count was recorded for this clone. The chain employs TRBV11-2 and TRBJ1-2, with 7 bases matching TRBD1. Germline CDR1 reads SGHAT; CDR2 reads FQNNGV. The CDR3 has 13 residues. V was pared by 1 base and J by 6 bases, with 2 bases of the junction left unmatched. The chain's CDR3 is CASSLAGGDGYTF. The CDR3 nucleotides read TGTGCCAGCAGCTTAGCAGGGGGAGATGGCTACACCTTC.

The chain combines TRBV7-2 with TRBJ1-2, with 7 bases matching TRBD1. This CDR3 comprises 13 residues. Germline-derived CDR1 and CDR2 are SGHTA and FQGNSA. V was clipped by 3 bases and J by 8 bases; unmatched bases: 6. The CDR3 loop reads CASSFDRVRGYTF. CDR3 nucleotide sequence: TGTGCCAGCAGCTTCGACAGGGTCCGGGGCTACACCTTC.

V and J are TRBV7-8 and TRBJ1-1, with D unclear. There are 11 residues in the CDR3. The germline V gene has CDR1 SGHVS and CDR2 FQNEAQ. V was cut by 5 bases and J by 7 bases, with 8 bases left in between. This chain's CDR3 is CASSRGYEAFF. In nucleotides, the CDR3 is TGTGCCAGCAGCCGGGGATATGAAGCTTTCTTT.

This clone was detected only once. The chain joins TRBV11-2 to TRBJ2-5, with D possibly matching TRBD1 (5 bases). This CDR3 has 13 residues. The germline V gene has CDR1 SGHAT and CDR2 FQNNGV. V lost 4 bases and J 5 bases, leaving 11 bases between the germline ends. Written as DNA, the CDR3 is TGTGCCAGCAGCTCAAGGGGTACGGAGACCCAGTACTTC. Translated: CASSSRGTETQYF.

This sequence joins TRBV25-1 and TRBJ2-7; D remains unclear. This CDR3 is 12 amino acids long. V was cut by 3 bases and J by 12 bases, with 15 bases left in between. Germline V gives CDR1 MGHDK, CDR2 SYGVNS. The CDR3 loop reads CASSDDRLGRYF. In DNA form, the CDR3 reads TGTGCCAGCAGTGACGACCGTCTAGGCCGGTACTTC.

This clone was found a few times. The genes are TRBV27 and TRBJ2-5; 10 bases fit TRBD2. Germline assignment: CDR1 MNHEY and CDR2 SMNVEV (reference sequence). V dropped 7 bases and J dropped 2; count of bases not matched to a gene: 4. The CDR3 extends over 14 amino acids. In DNA, the CDR3 is TGTGCCAGCACGCAGCGGGGGGGTCAAGAGACCCAGTACTTC. It is translated as CASTQRGGQETQYF.

About this clone itself: Sequence at one end of the junction differs from germline and may be a read error. The V call is TRBV7-7, the J call TRBJ2-5, with D unresolved. The CDR3 length is 11 residues. Germline CDR1 reads SSHAT; CDR2 reads FNYEAQ (reference sequence). This CDR3 reads CASSSGETQYF. The CDR3 DNA reads as TGTGCTAGCAGCTCTGGAGAGACCCAGTACTTC. Full variable domain (remainder filled in from reference TRBV7-7 and TRBJ2-5): GAGVSQSPRYKVTKRGQDVTLRCDPISSHATLYWYQQALGQGPEFLTYFNYEAQPDKSGLPSDRFSAERPEGSISTLTIQRTEQRDSAMYRCASSSGETQYFGPGTRLLVL.

The gene calls are TRBV10-3 and TRBJ1-1, with D possibly being TRBD1 (5 bases). V lost 2 bases, J lost 4 bases, and 5 bases lay in between. The CDR3 length is 12 residues. Germline V gene sequence: CDR1 ENHRY, CDR2 SYGVKD. This CDR3 reads CAISEQGTEAFF. Written as DNA, the CDR3 is TGTGCCATCAGTGAGCAGGGCACTGAAGCTTTCTTT.

This clone was seen a single time. At one boundary the junction diverges from the germline segment, which might be a read error. The CDR3 is CASSVAGGRLETRYF. The CDR3 nucleotides read TGTGCCAGCAGCGTAGCGGGAGGGCGTTTAGAGACCCGGTACTTC. The chain uses TRBV9 and TRBJ2-5, with 8 bases matching TRBD2. Germline assignment: CDR1 SGDLS and CDR2 YYNGEE. The CDR3 length is 15 residues. Using reference TRBV9 and TRBJ2-5 for the parts outside the CDR3, the full variable domain is DSGVTQTPKHLITATGQRVTLRCSPRSGDLSVYWYQQSLDQGLQFLIQYYNGEERAKGNILERFSAQQFPDLHSELNLSSLELGDSALYFCASSVAGGRLETRYFGPGTRLLVL.

The J gene is TRBJ1-1, the V gene TRBV28; no firm D call. Looked up from germline, CDR1 is MDHEN and CDR2 is SYDVKM. CDR3 length equals 15 residues. Trimming took 5 bases from V and 0 from J, leaving 13 bases between them. The CDR3 region is CASSTSGAVNTEAFF. In DNA form, the CDR3 reads TGTGCCAGCAGTACATCCGGAGCGGTGAACACTGAAGCTTTCTTT. The full variable domain, in which reference TRBV28 and TRBJ1-1 provide the parts outside the CDR3, is DVKVTQSSRYLVKRTGEKVFLECVQDMDHENMFWYRQDPGLGLRLIYFSYDVKMKEKGDIPEGYSVSREKKERFSLILESASTNQTSMYLCASSTSGAVNTEAFFGQGTRLTVV.

This chain connects TRBV27 to TRBJ1-5, with D maybe TRBD1 (5 bases). The CDR3 length is 14 residues. Germline CDR1 reads MNHEY; CDR2 reads SMNVEV (reference sequence). V was shortened by 6 bases and J by 3 bases, with 12 bases between the two germline ends. CDR3 nucleotides: TGTGCCAGCAGGAAGACAGTAGTCAATCAGCCCCAGCATTTT. Its translation: CASRKTVVNQPQHF.

The chain links TRBV5-4 to TRBJ2-6; possibly TRBD1 or TRBD2 for D (5 bases each). CDR1 SGHNT and CDR2 YYREEE come from the germline V gene (reference sequence). The CDR3 has 15 residues. V lost 3 bases to trimming and J lost 2 bases, with 9 bases between them. The CDR3 sequence: CASSSGTTGANVLTF. The DNA of the CDR3 is TGTGCCAGCAGCTCTGGGACCACTGGGGCCAACGTCCTGACTTTC.

The rearrangement uses TRBV5-1 and TRBJ2-5; no reliable D call. Trimming removed 0 bases from V and 2 bases from J, with 11 bases in between. Per the germline V gene, CDR1 is SGHRS and CDR2 is YFSETQ. The CDR3 has 15 residues. The CDR3 region is CASSLAPGTQETQYF. The CDR3 nucleotides read TGCGCCAGCAGCTTGGCTCCAGGAACACAAGAGACCCAGTACTTC.

V gene TRBV7-2 combines with J gene TRBJ2-7; D uncertain. The length of the CDR3 is 15 residues. Germline lookup yields CDR1 SGHTA and CDR2 FQGNSA. V lost 1 base and J lost 0, with 10 bases in between. CDR3 region: CASSLVGQTSYEQYF. The CDR3 DNA sequence: TGTGCCAGCAGCTTAGTCGGGCAGACCTCCTACGAGCAGTACTTC.

The V and J genes are TRBV2 and TRBJ1-4; 8 bases match TRBD1. V trimming: 3 bases; J trimming: 10 bases; junction bases outside the gene matches: 10. Germline V gives CDR1 SNHLY, CDR2 FYNNEI. The CDR3 spans 15 residues. DNA for the CDR3: TGTGCCAGCAGTGAGGCGCAGGGGGCTTCTGTAAAACTGTTTTTT. Its translation is CASSEAQGASVKLFF. Together with reference TRBV2 and TRBJ1-4, the CDR3 gives the full variable domain: EPEVTQTPSHQVTQMGQEVILRCVPISNHLYFYWYRQILGQKVEFLVSFYNNEISEKSEIFDDQFSVERPDGSNFTLKIRSTKLEDSAMYFCASSEAQGASVKLFFGSGTQLSVL.

The chain joins TRBV4-2 to TRBJ1-4, with D unclear. CDR1 is LGHNA, CDR2 YNFKEQ, per germline. The CDR3 has 15 amino acids. V shed 4 bases and J shed 8 bases, with 17 bases lying between them. The CDR3 sequence is CASSPRVGVDEKLFF. The DNA of the CDR3 is TGTGCCAGCAGCCCCCGGGTTGGGGTAGACGAAAAACTGTTTTTT.

The chain carries TRBV6-1 and TRBJ2-2; the D is unclear. Germline-derived CDR1 and CDR2 are MNHNS and SASEGT. The CDR3 totals 11 residues. The germline V and J ends were trimmed by 7 bases and 7 bases, with 7 bases remaining between them. In DNA, the CDR3 is TGTGCCAGCACGAAGAACGGGGAGCTGTTTTTT. This translates into CASTKNGELFF.